Included here is one T cell receptor (beta chain) sequence, with context. This sample is drawn from a study of T cell changes during pregnancy in multiple sclerosis. Some clones are missing from TCRdb's copy, which holds only in-frame ones; the method was immunoSEQ multiplex PCR. Of about 80,000 clones in the sample, around 90% were seen once. From germline, CDR1 is MNHEY and CDR2 SMNVEV (reference sequence). This CDR3 comprises 15 residues. J lost 5 bases, V lost 6 bases, and 10 bases had no gene match. The rearrangement uses TRBV27 and TRBJ2-1; the match to TRBD2 covers 7 bases. This specimen was CD4+ T cells from peripheral blood mononuclear cells, taken before pregnancy. The receptor comes from a female donor with multiple sclerosis, enrolled in a pregnancy study. In nucleotides, the CDR3 is TGTGCCAGCAGGCCAAATAGCGGGTTAAACAATGAGCAGTTCTTC. Amino acids: CASRPNSGLNNEQFF.